The clone carrying this T cell receptor beta chain counts as large. BIOMED2 TRB-A/B primer pools were used in multiplex TRB PCR. One entry per CDR3 protein results from TCRdb running MiXCR on the multiplex PCR reads. The repertoire consists of 3,500 to 4,500 distinct CDR3 sequences, with approximately 20% occurring once and the leading ten covering 24%. CDR1 is SQVTM, CDR2 ANQGSEA, per germline. V was trimmed by 5 bases and J by 1 base, leaving 9 bases between them. CDR3 length: 12 amino acids. From blood, roughly 220-550 ng of genomic DNA served as TRB template. This specimen comes from a study of T and B cells in COVID-19 patients.

The sequenced material came from blood. The genes are TRBV29-1 and TRBJ2-7; no clear D gene. The sequence was obtained from a human donor with active COVID-19. This CDR3 is CSVLGASYEQYF. For the CDR3, the DNA is TGCAGCGTTTTAGGAGCATCCTACGAGCAGTACTTC.